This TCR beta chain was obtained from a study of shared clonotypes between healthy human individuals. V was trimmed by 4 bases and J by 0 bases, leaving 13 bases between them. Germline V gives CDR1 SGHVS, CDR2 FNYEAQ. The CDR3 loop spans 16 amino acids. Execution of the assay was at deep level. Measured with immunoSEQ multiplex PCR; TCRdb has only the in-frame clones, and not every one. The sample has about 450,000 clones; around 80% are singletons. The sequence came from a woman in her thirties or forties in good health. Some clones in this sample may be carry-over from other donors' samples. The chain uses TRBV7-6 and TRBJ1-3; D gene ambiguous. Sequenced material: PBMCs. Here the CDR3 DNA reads TGTGCCAGCAGCTCTCCCCTGTGGAGCTCTGGAAACACCATATATTTT. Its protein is CASSSPLWSSGNTIYF. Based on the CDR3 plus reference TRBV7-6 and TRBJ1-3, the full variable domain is GAGVSQSPRYKVTKRGQDVALRCDPISGHVSLYWYRQALGQGPEFLTYFNYEAQQDKSGLPNDRFSAERPEGSISTLTIQRTEQRDSAMYRCASSSPLWSSGNTIYFGEGSWLTVV.